The 20 T cell receptor beta chains presented below share a single source sample, sequenced in a study of long-term antiretroviral therapy in people with HIV. Runs used v3.0 of the immunoSEQ assay and were done at survey level. The method was immunoSEQ multiplex PCR; TCRdb's version includes in-frame clones alone and lacks a portion of them. The sample has about 36,000 clones; 80% are singletons. Sequences were derived from unsorted PBMCs, sampled 3.4 years after starting antiretroviral therapy. All receptors come from a man aged 25 to 40 with HIV.

The chain carries TRBV28 and TRBJ2-5; D unresolved. Trimming took 5 bases from V and 5 from J, leaving 12 bases between them. CDR1 and CDR2 (germline): MDHEN, SYDVKM. The CDR3 is 13 residues long. CDR3 coding DNA: TGTGCCAGCAGTCCGTACAGCGCCGAGACCCAGTACTTC. Translation: CASSPYSAETQYF.

This chain connects TRBV28 to TRBJ2-7, with D perhaps matching TRBD1 (6 bases). V was cut by 4 bases and J by 2 bases, with 9 bases left in between. Germline assignment: CDR1 MDHEN and CDR2 SYDVKM. CDR3 length: 13 residues. The CDR3 protein is CASSSPGAYEQYF. In DNA, the CDR3 is TGTGCCAGCAGTTCCCCAGGGGCCTACGAGCAGTACTTC.

V usage is TRBV9 and J usage is TRBJ2-7; D remains ambiguous. The CDR3 covers 14 residues. V gave up 0 bases and J gave up 0 bases, with 7 bases separating them. The germline V gene has CDR1 SGDLS and CDR2 YYNGEE. This chain's CDR3 is CASSVGSGSYEQYF. CDR3 in DNA: TGTGCCAGCAGCGTAGGTTCGGGCTCCTACGAGCAGTACTTC.

J is TRBJ2-1 and V is TRBV2, with D perhaps given as TRBD1 or TRBD2 (6 bases each). The germline gives CDR1 SNHLY, CDR2 FYNNEI. This CDR3 has 13 amino acids. Trimming stripped 8 bases from V and 5 bases from J, with 13 bases between. The DNA for the CDR3 is TGTGCCAGCGGGGGGCTTTTGAACAATGAGCAGTTCTTC. It is translated as CASGGLLNNEQFF.

The V and J genes are TRBV6-1 and TRBJ1-4, with 8 bases that match TRBD1. V dropped 8 bases and J dropped 5; count of bases not matched to a gene: 10. Germline V gene sequence: CDR1 MNHNS, CDR2 SASEGT. CDR3 length: 15 amino acids. This CDR3 is CASGTGSGRNEKLFF. In nucleotides, the CDR3 is TGTGCCAGCGGGACAGGTTCGGGGAGGAATGAAAAACTGTTTTTT.

In nucleotides, the CDR3 is TGTGCCACCAGCAACAACAGGGGCTTTAACTATGGCTACACCTTC. It specifies CATSNNRGFNYGYTF. The genes are TRBV15 and TRBJ1-2; 7 bases line up with TRBD1. V was clipped by 4 bases and J by 1 base; unmatched bases: 6. The CDR3 consists of 15 residues. In germline, CDR1 is LNHNV, CDR2 YYDKDF (reference sequence).

V usage is TRBV29-1 and J usage is TRBJ1-2, with D possibly being TRBD1 (5 bases). V was trimmed by 4 bases and J by 1 base, leaving 7 bases between them. CDR3 length: 12 residues. Per germline, CDR1 SQVTM and CDR2 ANQGSEA. CDR3 sequence reads: CSVVQVNYGYTF. The CDR3 DNA reads TGCAGCGTTGTACAGGTTAACTATGGCTACACCTTC. Filled out from reference TRBV29-1 and TRBJ1-2, the complete variable domain reads SAVISQKPSRDICQRGTSLTIQCQVDSQVTMMFWYRQQPGQSLTLIATANQGSEATYESGFVIDKFPISRPNLTFSTLTVSNMSPEDSSIYLCSVVQVNYGYTFGSGTRLTVV.

This clone was recorded once. The rearrangement joins TRBV6-6 to TRBJ2-2, with 8 bases matching TRBD1. J was trimmed by 6 bases and V by 6 bases; bases with no gene match: 12. The CDR3 is 16 amino acids. Germline CDR1 reads MNHNY; CDR2 reads SVGAGI (reference sequence). The CDR3, as DNA: TGTGCCAGCAGCCTTACAGGGGGGAAATGGCCCGGGGAGCTGTTTTTT. It yields the protein CASSLTGGKWPGELFF.

The chain combines TRBV28 with TRBJ2-1, with D uncertain. This CDR3 contains 14 residues. Germline V lookup: CDR1 MDHEN, CDR2 SYDVKM. Trimming cost V 3 bases and J 4 bases, with 10 bases left between them. CDR3: CASSFGRGYNEQFF. CDR3 coding DNA: TGTGCCAGCAGTTTCGGTCGCGGTTACAATGAGCAGTTCTTC.

For this clone: This CDR3 is also generated by other DNA sequences in the sample. The chain links TRBV5-4 to TRBJ1-1; tentative D call: TRBD1 (6 bases). CDR1 is SGHNT and CDR2 is YYREEE in the germline V gene (reference sequence). This CDR3 is built from 14 residues. V was trimmed by 0 bases and J by 5 bases, leaving 11 bases between them. As DNA, the CDR3 is TGTGCCAGCAGCTTGGGTCAGGGGAGGACTGAAGCTTTCTTT. It yields the protein CASSLGQGRTEAFF.

V and J are TRBV29-1 and TRBJ2-7; 7 positions agree with TRBD2. The ends lost 4 bases at V and 2 bases at J; junction bases unmatched: 5. Germline V gene lookup returns CDR1 SQVTM and CDR2 ANQGSEA. The CDR3 contains 13 residues. The CDR3 region is CSVAASGTYEQYF. The CDR3 bases are TGCAGCGTTGCAGCTAGCGGAACCTACGAGCAGTACTTC.

This clone was seen a handful of times. The CDR3 nucleotides read TGTGCCAGCAGCTTACGTGGGGGAGATTGGGCCCAAGAGACCCAGTACTTC. This encodes CASSLRGGDWAQETQYF. This chain joins TRBV7-2 and TRBJ2-5; either TRBD1 or TRBD2 may supply D (5 bases each). The germline gives CDR1 SGHTA, CDR2 FQGNSA. Deletions cut 2 bases from V and 1 base from J, with 17 bases between. The CDR3 covers 17 residues. The variable domain in full, with the rest retrieved from reference TRBV7-2 and TRBJ2-5, is GAGVSQSPSNKVTEKGKDVELRCDPISGHTALYWYRQSLGQGLEFLIYFQGNSAPDKSGLPSDRFSAERTGGSVSTLTIQRTQQEDSAVYLCASSLRGGDWAQETQYFGPGTRLLVL.

This rearrangement joins TRBV7-2 to TRBJ2-7; 8 nucleotides agree with TRBD2. The V segment lost 4 bases and the J segment 1 base; nucleotides outside the gene matches: 3. The CDR3 runs to 14 residues. Germline V lookup: CDR1 SGHTA, CDR2 FQGNSA. The CDR3 sequence is CASSWTSSSYEQYF. The CDR3 DNA reads TGTGCCAGCAGCTGGACTAGCTCTTCCTACGAGCAGTACTTC.

In DNA, the CDR3 is TGCAGCGATAGGGGGCATGAGACCCAGTACTTC. It encodes CSDRGHETQYF. The V and J genes are TRBV29-1 and TRBJ2-5; 7 positions match TRBD1. The CDR3 totals 11 residues. Trimming took 7 bases from V and 5 from J; bases not matched to a gene: 4. Per germline, CDR1 SQVTM and CDR2 ANQGSEA.

The chain employs TRBV27 and TRBJ1-5; no definite D call. CDR3 length: 15 residues. CDR1 and CDR2 (germline): MNHEY, SMNVEV (reference sequence). V shed 2 bases and J shed 3 bases, with 11 bases lying between them. The CDR3 spells CASSLRGRLNQPQHF. The CDR3 nucleotides read TGTGCCAGCAGTTTACGGGGAAGGCTCAATCAGCCCCAGCATTTT.

The CDR3, as DNA: TGTGCCAGCAGTCCGTACAGGGGAGAAGGTCAGCCCCAGCATTTT. Encoded protein: CASSPYRGEGQPQHF. The chain joins TRBV28 to TRBJ1-5, with 7 nucleotides matching TRBD1. The CDR3 sequence is 15 residues long. With 5 bases clipped from V and 6 bases from J, the junction kept 10 bases outside the gene matches. Germline CDR1 and CDR2: MDHEN and SYDVKM.

V is TRBV7-2 and J is TRBJ2-1; possible D gene TRBD1, 5 bases. Germline V gene data show CDR1 as SGHTA and CDR2 as FQGNSA. The CDR3 contains 14 residues. V was cut by 2 bases and J by 4 bases, with 9 bases left in between. CDR3 bases: TGTGCCAGCAGCTTAAATAGGGGTTACAATGAGCAGTTCTTC. Its translation is CASSLNRGYNEQFF.

This clone appeared once. The chain combines TRBV7-2 with TRBJ1-4; D might be TRBD1 (5 bases). Germline CDR1 is SGHTA and CDR2 is FQGNSA. The CDR3 length is 15 residues. V lost 5 bases to trimming and J lost 7 bases, with 17 bases between them. The CDR3 sequence is CASSRAGGFSEKLFF. The DNA of the CDR3 is TGTGCCAGCAGCCGGGCCGGGGGGTTTAGTGAAAAACTGTTTTTT.

The rearrangement uses TRBV27 and TRBJ1-1; D unclear. V was clipped by 3 bases and J by 4 bases, with 12 bases between them. Germline V gene sequence: CDR1 MNHEY, CDR2 SMNVEV (reference sequence). CDR3 length equals 14 residues. CDR3 coding DNA: TGTGCCAGCAGTTTCGGGGAGTTAGGCACTGAAGCTTTCTTT. It yields the protein CASSFGELGTEAFF.

This clone has only a few counts. The V call is TRBV19, the J call TRBJ1-5; 8 bases line up with TRBD1. Trimming removed 3 bases from V and 6 bases from J; junction bases left unmatched: 13. Germline V CDR1 and CDR2: LNHDA, SQIVND (reference sequence). The CDR3 length is 17 residues. The CDR3 sequence: CASSMQQNAGGSQPQHF. CDR3 DNA: TGTGCCAGTAGTATGCAACAAAATGCAGGGGGCAGTCAGCCCCAGCATTTT.